What follows describes a single T cell receptor (beta chain). Other DNA sequences in this specimen translate into the identical CDR3. CDR3 size: 12 residues. Per the germline V gene, CDR1 is ENHRY and CDR2 is SYGVKD. Trimming removed 0 bases at V and 4 bases at J, with 4 bases between. The entry originates in a study of shared clonotypes between healthy human individuals. Deep level was the assay's run setting. Sequencing used immunoSEQ multiplex PCR; TCRdb keeps in-frame clones, though not all of them. Of more than 2 million clones detected, approximately 96% appear once; the ten largest clones hold 0.1% to 0.15%. Into CD45RA+ naive and CD45RA-negative memory subsets, the CD4+ cells were split.

This TCR was recovered from a man aged 18 to 35 in good health. Sequencing used naive CD4+ T cells sorted from blood. Subset indicated: CD45RA+ positively selected. The chain joins TRBV10-3 to TRBJ2-7; D not resolved. CDR3 bases: TGTGCCATCAGTGAGTCGCTGTACGAGCAGTACTTC. It translates to CAISESLYEQYF.